These T cell receptor beta chains were read from a single sample in a study of shared clonotypes between healthy human individuals. TCRdb's table, derived via immunoSEQ multiplex PCR, lists solely in-frame clones and lacks some. The repertoire holds over 2 million clones, with 85% to 95% as singletons. The sample taken for sequencing was naive CD4+ T cells sorted from blood. These receptor sequences come from a man between 18 and 29 years old in good health. The CDR3 runs from the conserved cysteine through the conserved F or W. The D gene is left open where the match is weak. Not every row has a clone size; where given, it reads once, few, many or a size class.

j_call: TRBJ2-7; v_call: TRBV6-6; d_call: NA; clone_size: NA; cdr3_nt: TGTGCCAGCAGCCCCCAAGAGGGAATCGCATACGAGCAGTACTTC; cdr3_aa: CASSPQEGIAYEQYF
j_call: TRBJ2-2; v_call: TRBV7-9; d_call: NA; clone_size: NA; cdr3_nt: TGTGCCAGCAGCTTAGACAGAGCCAACACCGGGGAGCTGTTTTTT; cdr3_aa: CASSLDRANTGELFF
j_call: TRBJ1-1; v_call: TRBV5-1; d_call: TRBD1; clone_size: once; cdr3_nt: TGCGCCAGCAGCCAGGGGGATCCGAACACTGAAGCTTTCTTT; cdr3_aa: CASSQGDPNTEAFF
j_call: TRBJ2-7; v_call: TRBV11-3; d_call: NA; clone_size: NA; cdr3_nt: TGTGCCAGCAGCCCGATGGGGGGTTTCGACGAGCAGTACTTC; cdr3_aa: CASSPMGGFDEQYF
j_call: TRBJ2-7; v_call: TRBV4-1; d_call: NA; clone_size: NA; cdr3_nt: TGCGCCAGCAGCCACCCTAGTCTGGGACGCAGCTCCTACGAGCAGTACTTC; cdr3_aa: CASSHPSLGRSSYEQYF
j_call: TRBJ1-1; v_call: TRBV6-6; d_call: TRBD1; clone_size: NA; cdr3_nt: TGTGCCGCATGGGACAGCCATATGAACACTGAAGCTTTCTTT; cdr3_aa: CAAWDSHMNTEAFF
j_call: TRBJ2-7; v_call: TRBV28; d_call: NA; clone_size: NA; cdr3_nt: TGTGCCAGCAGTTTAAGTAGCTACGAGCAGTACTTC; cdr3_aa: CASSLSSYEQYF
j_call: TRBJ2-2; v_call: TRBV27; d_call: NA; clone_size: NA; cdr3_nt: TGTGCCAGCAGTTTATGGGGGCGGCCACCCGGGGAGCTGTTTTTT; cdr3_aa: CASSLWGRPPGELFF
j_call: TRBJ1-5; v_call: TRBV6-1; d_call: NA; clone_size: NA; cdr3_nt: TGTGCCAGCACGCAGGGCTTGAGCAATCAGCCCCAGCATTTT; cdr3_aa: CASTQGLSNQPQHF
j_call: TRBJ1-1; v_call: TRBV6-5; d_call: NA; clone_size: NA; cdr3_nt: TGTGCCAGCGGCGACATGAACACTGAAGCTTTCTTT; cdr3_aa: CASGDMNTEAFF
j_call: TRBJ2-3; v_call: TRBV2; d_call: NA; clone_size: NA; cdr3_nt: TGTGCCAGCAGTCCACAGGGTGCCACAGATACGCAGTATTTT; cdr3_aa: CASSPQGATDTQYF
j_call: TRBJ2-5; v_call: TRBV7-2; d_call: TRBD2; clone_size: NA; cdr3_nt: TGTGCCAGCAGCTTGGACTCAGGGAGGGAAGAGACCCAGTACTTC; cdr3_aa: CASSLDSGREETQYF
j_call: TRBJ2-2; v_call: TRBV5-1; d_call: NA; clone_size: NA; cdr3_nt: TGCGCCAGCAGCGTCCGGGAGTACACCGGGGAGCTGTTTTTT; cdr3_aa: CASSVREYTGELFF
j_call: TRBJ2-4; v_call: TRBV5-1; d_call: NA; clone_size: NA; cdr3_nt: TGCGCCAGCAGCTTTTCCGGATTTGAAAACATTCAGTACTTC; cdr3_aa: CASSFSGFENIQYF
j_call: TRBJ1-3; v_call: TRBV7-9; d_call: NA; clone_size: NA; cdr3_nt: TGTGCCAGCCTGCGCTCGGGGAGCTCTGGAAACACCATATATTTT; cdr3_aa: CASLRSGSSGNTIYF
j_call: TRBJ1-2; v_call: TRBV7-9; d_call: TRBD1; clone_size: NA; cdr3_nt: TGTGCCAGCAGCTTCCGGGACAGCTATGGCTACACCTTC; cdr3_aa: CASSFRDSYGYTF
j_call: TRBJ2-5; v_call: TRBV11-2; d_call: TRBD1; clone_size: NA; cdr3_nt: TGTGCCAGCAGCTTAGGGGCACCGGGACAGGGTGGCGAGACCCAGTACTTC; cdr3_aa: CASSLGAPGQGGETQYF
j_call: TRBJ1-1; v_call: TRBV28; d_call: TRBD1; clone_size: NA; cdr3_nt: TGTGCCAGCAGTTTAGGGAAAGGACAGGGGAACACTGAAGCTTTCTTT; cdr3_aa: CASSLGKGQGNTEAFF
j_call: TRBJ1-2; v_call: TRBV6-1; d_call: TRBD1; clone_size: NA; cdr3_nt: TGTGCCAGCAGTCTACAGGGGCAGGGTGGCTACACCTTC; cdr3_aa: CASSLQGQGGYTF
j_call: TRBJ2-7; v_call: TRBV11-2; d_call: TRBD2; clone_size: NA; cdr3_nt: TGTGCCAGCAGCCCCCTGCGGCGGGAGGGCGAATACTACGAGCAGTACTTC; cdr3_aa: CASSPLRREGEYYEQYF
j_call: TRBJ2-1; v_call: TRBV7-9; d_call: TRBD1; clone_size: NA; cdr3_nt: TGTGCCAGCAGCCTGACAGGGGGCGCGACCAATGAGCAGTTCTTC; cdr3_aa: CASSLTGGATNEQFF
j_call: TRBJ2-7; v_call: TRBV6-1; d_call: NA; clone_size: once; cdr3_nt: TGTGCCAGCAGTGACCCGGGACTTTACTACGAGCAGTACTTC; cdr3_aa: CASSDPGLYYEQYF
j_call: TRBJ2-3; v_call: TRBV4-3; d_call: NA; clone_size: NA; cdr3_nt: TGCGCCAGCAGCCCAAGGGTCAATAGCGAACCAGATACGCAGTATTTT; cdr3_aa: CASSPRVNSEPDTQYF
j_call: TRBJ2-2; v_call: TRBV18; d_call: NA; clone_size: NA; cdr3_nt: TGTGCCAGCTCACCAGGGTCGGGACTCAGCACCGGGGAGCTGTTTTTT; cdr3_aa: CASSPGSGLSTGELFF
j_call: TRBJ2-7; v_call: TRBV28; d_call: NA; clone_size: NA; cdr3_nt: TGTGCCAGCAGCCGCCGTGGCTACGAGCAGTACTTC; cdr3_aa: CASSRRGYEQYF
j_call: TRBJ2-1; v_call: TRBV11-2; d_call: TRBD2; clone_size: NA; cdr3_nt: TGTGCCAGCAGCTTAGTACTAGCGGGAGGGATATCCTACAATGAGCAGTTCTTC; cdr3_aa: CASSLVLAGGISYNEQFF
j_call: TRBJ1-6; v_call: TRBV5-1; d_call: NA; clone_size: NA; cdr3_nt: TGCGCCAGCAGCTTGGGGGGGAAAAATTCACCCCTCCACTTT; cdr3_aa: CASSLGGKNSPLHF
j_call: TRBJ1-2; v_call: TRBV25-1; d_call: TRBD1; clone_size: NA; cdr3_nt: TGTGCCAGCAGTGATACAGGGGCCCGGAGCAACTATGGCTACACCTTC; cdr3_aa: CASSDTGARSNYGYTF
j_call: TRBJ2-7; v_call: TRBV9; d_call: NA; clone_size: NA; cdr3_nt: TGTGCCAGCAGCTTCCGACCAACCCCGGCCTACGAGCAGTACTTC; cdr3_aa: CASSFRPTPAYEQYF
j_call: TRBJ2-6; v_call: TRBV28; d_call: NA; clone_size: once; cdr3_nt: TGTGCCAGCAGACACGACCTCGCTACCTCTGGGGCCAACGTCCTGACTTTC; cdr3_aa: CASRHDLATSGANVLTF
j_call: TRBJ2-7; v_call: TRBV7-2; d_call: NA; clone_size: NA; cdr3_nt: TGTGCCAGCAGCTTAGCGGCCGGGGACTACGAGCAGTACTTC; cdr3_aa: CASSLAAGDYEQYF
j_call: TRBJ2-2; v_call: TRBV5-1; d_call: TRBD2; clone_size: NA; cdr3_nt: TGCGCCAGCAGCTTGACCCTTTTAGCGGGAGCGGTCACCGGGGAGCTGTTTTTT; cdr3_aa: CASSLTLLAGAVTGELFF
j_call: TRBJ1-5; v_call: TRBV18; d_call: TRBD1; clone_size: NA; cdr3_nt: TGTGCCAGCTCACCACCACAGGGGGTAGGGGGTCAGCCCCAGCATTTT; cdr3_aa: CASSPPQGVGGQPQHF
j_call: TRBJ1-4; v_call: TRBV30; d_call: NA; clone_size: NA; cdr3_nt: TGTGCCTGGAGGGCGAAGGACTTAGCTAATGAAAAACTGTTTTTT; cdr3_aa: CAWRAKDLANEKLFF
j_call: TRBJ2-5; v_call: TRBV11-2; d_call: TRBD1; clone_size: NA; cdr3_nt: TGTGCCAGCAGCCTCGGGACAGGGGAGCGGGAGACCCAGTACTTC; cdr3_aa: CASSLGTGERETQYF
j_call: TRBJ1-2; v_call: TRBV15; d_call: NA; clone_size: many; cdr3_nt: TGTGCCACCAGCAGAGATAATGGGTTTTATGGCTACACCTTC; cdr3_aa: CATSRDNGFYGYTF
j_call: TRBJ2-5; v_call: TRBV2; d_call: NA; clone_size: NA; cdr3_nt: TGTGCCAGCAGTGAGGCTAGAAAAGAGACCCAGTACTTC; cdr3_aa: CASSEARKETQYF
j_call: TRBJ1-1; v_call: TRBV19; d_call: NA; clone_size: once; cdr3_nt: TGTGCCAGTTTCCCCCGGGGGCGGATTGCCACTGAAGCTTTCTTT; cdr3_aa: CASFPRGRIATEAFF
j_call: TRBJ1-1; v_call: TRBV6-6; d_call: NA; clone_size: few; cdr3_nt: TGTGCCAGCAGTCCCCGGCGAGAGGCTGAAGCTTTCTTT; cdr3_aa: CASSPRREAEAFF